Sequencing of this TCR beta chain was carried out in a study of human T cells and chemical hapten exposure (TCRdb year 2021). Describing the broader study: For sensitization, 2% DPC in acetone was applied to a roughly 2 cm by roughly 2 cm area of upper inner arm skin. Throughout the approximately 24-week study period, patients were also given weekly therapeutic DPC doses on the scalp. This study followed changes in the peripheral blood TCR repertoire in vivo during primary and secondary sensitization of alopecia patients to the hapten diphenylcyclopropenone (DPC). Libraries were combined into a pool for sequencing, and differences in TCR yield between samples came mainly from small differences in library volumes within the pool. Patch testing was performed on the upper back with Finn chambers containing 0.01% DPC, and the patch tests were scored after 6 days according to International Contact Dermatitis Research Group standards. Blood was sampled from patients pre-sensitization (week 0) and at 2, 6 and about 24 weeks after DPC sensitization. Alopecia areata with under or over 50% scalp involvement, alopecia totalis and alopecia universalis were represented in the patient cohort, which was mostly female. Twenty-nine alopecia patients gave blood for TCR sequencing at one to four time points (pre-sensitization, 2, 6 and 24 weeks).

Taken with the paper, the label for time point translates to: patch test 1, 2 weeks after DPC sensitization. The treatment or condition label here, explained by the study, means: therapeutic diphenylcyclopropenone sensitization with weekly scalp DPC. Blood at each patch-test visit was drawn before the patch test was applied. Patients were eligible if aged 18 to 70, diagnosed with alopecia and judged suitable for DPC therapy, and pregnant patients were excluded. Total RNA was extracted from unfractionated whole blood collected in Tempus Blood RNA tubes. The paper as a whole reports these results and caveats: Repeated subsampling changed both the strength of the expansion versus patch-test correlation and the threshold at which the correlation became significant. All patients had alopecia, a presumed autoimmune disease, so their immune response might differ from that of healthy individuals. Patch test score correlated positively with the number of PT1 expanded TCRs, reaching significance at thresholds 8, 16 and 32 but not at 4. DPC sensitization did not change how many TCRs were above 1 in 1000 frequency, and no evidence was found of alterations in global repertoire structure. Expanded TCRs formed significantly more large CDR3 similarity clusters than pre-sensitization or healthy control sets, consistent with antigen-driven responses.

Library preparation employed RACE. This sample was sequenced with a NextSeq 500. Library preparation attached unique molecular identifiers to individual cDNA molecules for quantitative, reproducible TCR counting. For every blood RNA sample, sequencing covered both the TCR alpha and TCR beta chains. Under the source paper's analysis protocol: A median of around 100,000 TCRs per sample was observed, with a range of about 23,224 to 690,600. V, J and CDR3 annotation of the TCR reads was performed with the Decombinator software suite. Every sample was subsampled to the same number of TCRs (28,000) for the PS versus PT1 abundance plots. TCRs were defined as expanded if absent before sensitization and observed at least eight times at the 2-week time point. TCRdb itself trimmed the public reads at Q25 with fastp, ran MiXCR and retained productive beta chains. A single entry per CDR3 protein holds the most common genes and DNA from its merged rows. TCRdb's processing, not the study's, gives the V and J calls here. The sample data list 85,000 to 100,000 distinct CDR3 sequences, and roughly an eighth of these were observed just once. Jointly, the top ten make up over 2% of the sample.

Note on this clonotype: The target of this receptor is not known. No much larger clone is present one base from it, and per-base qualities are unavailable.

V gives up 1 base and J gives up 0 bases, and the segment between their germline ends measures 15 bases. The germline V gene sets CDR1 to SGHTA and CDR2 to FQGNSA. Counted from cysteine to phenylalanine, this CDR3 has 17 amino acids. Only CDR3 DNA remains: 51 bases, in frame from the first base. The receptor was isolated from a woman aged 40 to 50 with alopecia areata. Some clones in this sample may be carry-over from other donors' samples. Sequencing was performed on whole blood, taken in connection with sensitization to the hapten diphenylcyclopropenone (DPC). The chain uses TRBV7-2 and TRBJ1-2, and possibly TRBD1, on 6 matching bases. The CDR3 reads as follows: CASSLDQGGNPNYGYTF. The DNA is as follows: TGTGCCAGCAGCTTAGATCAAGGGGGGAACCCTAACTATGGCTACACCTTC.